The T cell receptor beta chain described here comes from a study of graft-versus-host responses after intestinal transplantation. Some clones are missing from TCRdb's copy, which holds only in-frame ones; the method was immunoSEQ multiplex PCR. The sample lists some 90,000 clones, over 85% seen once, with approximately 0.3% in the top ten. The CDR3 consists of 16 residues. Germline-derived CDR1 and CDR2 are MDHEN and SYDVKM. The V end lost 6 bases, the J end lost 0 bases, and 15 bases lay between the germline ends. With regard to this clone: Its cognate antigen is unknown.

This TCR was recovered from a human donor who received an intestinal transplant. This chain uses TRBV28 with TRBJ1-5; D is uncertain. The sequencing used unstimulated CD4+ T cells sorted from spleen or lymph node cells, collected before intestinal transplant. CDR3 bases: TGTGCCAGCAGCTACACCAGCGGCAATAGCAATCAGCCCCAGCATTTT. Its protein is CASSYTSGNSNQPQHF.